The present TCR beta chain was sequenced within a study of prognosis after radiotherapy for stage I lung cancer. There are many counts of this clonotype. The antigen remains undetermined. The study amplified the TCR beta CDR3 region from genomic DNA. This amplification was carried out by two rounds of multiplex PCR. Every TRBV and TRBJ gene had its own specific primer in first-round PCR. Second-round PCR used universal primers. TCRdb called the multiplex PCR reads again in MiXCR, with one record for every CDR3 protein. Of about 35,000 distinct CDR3 sequences in the sample, nearly 35% were seen once. Study-wide results and limits: The authors reported that TRBV and TRBJ gene usage differed between patients with and without metastases.

V lost 3 bases, J lost 0 bases, and 12 bases lay in between. The CDR3 sequence is 15 residues long. CDR1 and CDR2 from the germline V gene are KGHSH and LQKENI. This sequence joins TRBV18 and TRBJ2-7; the D gene is possibly TRBD2 (6 bases). This sequence originates from a donor over 45 with non-small cell lung cancer. This sample comprised PBMCs, obtained before or after stereotactic body radiation therapy (not recorded which). The CDR3 DNA reads TGTGCCAGCTCACCTGGGACTGCTAGCTCCTACGAGCAGTACTTC. This encodes CASSPGTASSYEQYF.